One sample yielded the 27 T cell receptor beta chains listed below, sequenced in a study of blood T cell repertoires in COVID-19. Using immunoSEQ multiplex PCR, the repertoire was profiled, and TCRdb retains in-frame clones only, with some absent. The data show about 43,000 clones, with about 86% seen just once and about 9% held by the top ten. The specimen sequenced was peripheral blood. The receptors come from a human donor in a cohort sampled during active COVID-19.

The rearrangement uses TRBV6-4 and TRBJ2-4; 7 bases line up with TRBD1. Losses at the gene ends were 9 bases for V and 1 base for J; bases not matched to a gene: 9. CDR1 and CDR2 from the germline V gene are MRHNA and SNTAGT. The CDR3 runs to 15 residues. In DNA, the CDR3 is TGTGCCAGAAGAACAGGGGTAGGCGCCAAAAACATTCAGTACTTC. This encodes CARRTGVGAKNIQYF.

The CDR3 nucleotides are TGTGCCAGCTCACCACTTCGGGGGAATGCGAACACTGAAGCTTTCTTT. This codes for CASSPLRGNANTEAFF. The chain couples TRBV18 to TRBJ1-1; TRBD1 is a possible D gene (5 bases). The CDR3 runs 16 residues. V was cut by 1 base and J by 1 base, with 13 bases left in between. Looked up from germline, CDR1 is KGHSH and CDR2 is LQKENI.

The chain is built from TRBV6-5 and TRBJ1-3; 9 positions agree with TRBD1. The ends lost 5 bases at V and 8 bases at J; junction bases unmatched: 4. The CDR3 has 13 residues. Germline V CDR1 and CDR2: MNHEY, SVGAGI. The CDR3, as DNA: TGTGCCAGCAGTCCGGGACAGGGAGACACCATATATTTT. This gives the protein CASSPGQGDTIYF.

The rearrangement links TRBV11-1 to TRBJ1-5, with D tentatively TRBD1 (5 bases). CDR1 and CDR2 from the germline V gene are SGHAT and FQDESV (reference sequence). The CDR3 runs to 15 residues. The V and J ends lost 6 bases and 0 bases respectively, with 12 bases between them. CDR3 residues: CASSLGGVSNQPQHF. The CDR3 nucleotides read TGTGCCAGCAGTTTGGGGGGGGTTAGCAATCAGCCCCAGCATTTT.

The gene calls are TRBV12-3 or TRBV12-4 and TRBJ2-2; D is uncertain. Trimming took 1 base from V and 8 from J, leaving 5 bases between them. The CDR3 sequence is 12 residues long. The CDR3 loop reads CASSLGQGELFF. Here the CDR3 DNA reads TGTGCCAGCAGTTTAGGCCAGGGGGAGCTGTTTTTT.

The chain employs TRBV7-6 and TRBJ2-7, with a tentative D call TRBD2 (6 bases). CDR1 and CDR2 (germline): SGHVS, FNYEAQ. V was pared by 4 bases and J by 6 bases, with 13 bases between. This CDR3 is 13 amino acids long. The CDR3 coding sequence is TGTGCCAGCAGCTCGAGACTAGTCGCCGAGCAGTACTTC. Protein: CASSSRLVAEQYF.

This clone was counted a single time. The DNA of the CDR3 is TGTGCCAGCAGTGAACTGGGGCAGATCAATCAGCCCCAGCATTTT. This gives the protein CASSELGQINQPQHF. The chain recombines TRBV6-1 with TRBJ1-5; D might be TRBD1 (5 bases). The germline V gene encodes CDR1 MNHNS and CDR2 SASEGT. V lost 2 bases, J lost 3 bases, and 11 bases lay in between. The CDR3 sequence is 15 residues long.

This chain links TRBV4-3 with TRBJ1-4; perhaps TRBD1 as D (5 bases). The CDR3 totals 17 residues. V lost 4 bases to trimming and J lost 0 bases, with 15 bases between them. CDR1 LGHNA and CDR2 YSLEER come from the germline V gene. The CDR3 nucleotides read TGCGCCAGCAGCCCCTGGGAGGGACCCCCAACTAATGAAAAACTGTTTTTT. Translated, it gives CASSPWEGPPTNEKLFF.

This sequence joins TRBV5-6 and TRBJ2-7; 7 positions match TRBD2. This CDR3 region has 15 residues. V lost 0 bases to trimming and J lost 0 bases; unmatched junction nucleotides: 3. Per germline, CDR1 SGHDT and CDR2 YYEEEE. CDR3 nucleotide sequence: TGTGCCAGCAGCTTGGTCCTAGCGGTCTCCTACGAGCAGTACTTC. Its translation is CASSLVLAVSYEQYF.

The chain uses TRBV19 and TRBJ2-4; 9 bases are shared with TRBD2. CDR1 is LNHDA, CDR2 SQIVND, per germline (reference sequence). V dropped 6 bases and J dropped 1; count of bases not matched to a gene: 16. CDR3 length equals 19 residues. The CDR3 sequence is CASSRGLAGAEVAKNIQYF. The CDR3 DNA is TGTGCCAGTAGCCGCGGATTAGCGGGGGCCGAGGTGGCCAAAAACATTCAGTACTTC.

This sequence joins TRBV19 and TRBJ2-7, with TRBD1 matching over 11 bases. After removal of 7 bases from V and 4 bases from J, the junction contained 9 bases not matched to a gene. This CDR3 region has 15 residues. CDR1 and CDR2 (germline): LNHDA, SQIVND (reference sequence). CDR3 region: CASTLRRDRGYEQYF. The CDR3 DNA is TGTGCCAGTACTCTACGTCGGGACAGGGGGTACGAGCAGTACTTC.

The V gene is TRBV6-5, the J gene TRBJ2-5, with TRBD2 matching over 8 bases. CDR3 size: 14 residues. In germline, CDR1 is MNHEY, CDR2 SVGAGI. J was trimmed by 2 bases and V by 7 bases; bases with no gene match: 6. CDR3 coding DNA: TGTGCCAGCAATACCCGGGGGGGACAAGAGACCCAGTACTTC. This translates into CASNTRGGQETQYF.

The chain has TRBV7-2 and TRBJ2-2; 15 nucleotides line up with TRBD2. The CDR3 loop spans 17 amino acids. Germline V gene lookup returns CDR1 SGHTA and CDR2 FQGNSA. Trimming at V came to 0 bases and at J to 7 bases, leaving 3 bases not matched to a gene. The CDR3 DNA sequence: TGTGCCAGCAGCTTAGCACCGGGACTAGCGGGGGGCGGGGAGCTGTTTTTT. Amino acids: CASSLAPGLAGGGELFF.

This clone was observed a few times. The chain combines TRBV5-1 with TRBJ1-1, with 9 bases that match TRBD1. CDR1 is SGHRS, CDR2 YFSETQ, per germline. CDR3 length: 13 residues. J lost 7 bases, V lost 4 bases, and 5 bases had no gene match. CDR3 loop: CASSAGQGNEAFF. In DNA form, the CDR3 reads TGCGCCAGCAGCGCGGGACAGGGTAATGAAGCTTTCTTT.

CDR3 amino acids: CASTAGQYQNGYTF. In nucleotides, the CDR3 is TGTGCCAGCACCGCGGGCCAATACCAAAACGGCTACACCTTC. J is TRBJ1-2 and V is TRBV6-5; D gene ambiguous. The ends were cut back, 7 bases at V and 8 bases at J, with 20 bases in the middle. Germline CDR1 is MNHEY and CDR2 is SVGAGI. The CDR3 runs to 14 residues.

This clone was observed once. The J gene is TRBJ2-3, the V gene TRBV3-1 (or the pseudogene TRBV3-2), with 9 bases fitting TRBD2. Germline V gives CDR1 LGHDT, CDR2 YNNKEL (reference sequence). The CDR3 runs to 20 residues. The V and J ends lost 0 bases and 5 bases, in that order; junction bases with no gene match: 18. CDR3 in DNA: TGTGCCAGCAGCCAAGAAAAACGGCTCGCGGGGGGGCCGGGGGGAGATACGCAGTATTTT. Translation gives CASSQEKRLAGGPGGDTQYF.

The V and J genes are TRBV5-1 and TRBJ2-7, with 7 bases aligning to TRBD1. With V trimmed by 0 bases and J by 5 bases, 8 bases remained unmatched. This CDR3 contains 15 residues. Germline CDR1 SGHRS, CDR2 YFSETQ. CDR3 in DNA: TGCGCCAGCAGCTTGGCGACAGGGTACAGCGACGAGCAGTACTTC. Its protein product is CASSLATGYSDEQYF.

V and J are TRBV2 and TRBJ1-1; 8 bases fit TRBD1. This CDR3 spans 14 amino acids. Germline V lookup: CDR1 SNHLY, CDR2 FYNNEI. V gave up 7 bases and J gave up 0 bases; unmatched junction bases: 4. The CDR3 bases are TGTGCCAGCACCTACAGGGGGGTGAACACTGAAGCTTTCTTT. This sequence encodes CASTYRGVNTEAFF.

This clone was counted a single time. This chain joins TRBV3-1 (or the pseudogene TRBV3-2) and TRBJ2-1, with D tentatively TRBD1 (6 bases). Germline V gene sequence: CDR1 LGHDT, CDR2 YNNKEL (reference sequence). This CDR3 has 16 amino acids. The germline V and J ends were trimmed by 0 bases and 4 bases, with 13 bases remaining between them. Here the CDR3 DNA reads TGTGCCAGCAGCCAAGATCTACAGGGACCATACAATGAGCAGTTCTTC. It is translated as CASSQDLQGPYNEQFF.

The J gene is TRBJ1-4, the V gene TRBV18; no clear D. The CDR3 is made up of 15 amino acids. V lost 6 bases to trimming and J lost 3 bases, with 14 bases between them. Germline CDR1 reads KGHSH; CDR2 reads LQKENI. The CDR3 protein is CASSPRGRSNEKLFF. The CDR3 DNA reads TGTGCCAGCTCCCCCCGGGGTCGGTCTAATGAAAAACTGTTTTTT. Together with reference TRBV18 and TRBJ1-4, the CDR3 gives the full variable domain: NAGVMQNPRHLVRRRGQEARLRCSPMKGHSHVYWYRQLPEEGLKFMVYLQKENIIDESGMPKERFSAEFPKEGPSILRIQQVVRGDSAAYFCASSPRGRSNEKLFFGSGTQLSVL.

In the case of this clone: The sample holds other DNA sequences that translate to the same CDR3. V gene TRBV18 combines with J gene TRBJ2-7, with a weak D call TRBD2 (6 bases). CDR1 and CDR2 (germline): KGHSH, LQKENI. The V end lost 0 bases, the J end lost 2 bases, and 8 bases lay between the germline ends. The CDR3 runs to 14 residues. The DNA of the CDR3 is TGTGCCAGCTCACCACCGGGACTCCCCTACGAGCAGTACTTC. This sequence encodes CASSPPGLPYEQYF.

The rearrangement uses TRBV7-9 and TRBJ1-1, with TRBD1 matching 7 bases. Germline assignment: CDR1 SEHNR and CDR2 FQNEAQ (reference sequence). Trimming cost V 5 bases and J 5 bases; bases outside gene matches: 8. CDR3 length: 14 amino acids. The CDR3 nucleotides are TGTGCCAGCAGCCTACAAAACAGGGGAACTGAAGCTTTCTTT. Encoded protein: CASSLQNRGTEAFF.

The gene calls are TRBV28 and TRBJ2-3; no definite D call. Germline V lookup: CDR1 MDHEN, CDR2 SYDVKM. The CDR3 has 15 residues. The V end was cut by 3 bases, the J end by 3 bases, with 13 bases between. The CDR3 DNA reads as TGTGCCAGCAGTTTTCTGCGGATCCAAACAGATACGCAGTATTTT. Its protein product is CASSFLRIQTDTQYF.

This chain links TRBV21-1 with TRBJ2-3; the table's TRBD2 call for D was not verified on the DNA. TRBV21-1 is flagged as a pseudogene. The CDR3 runs 18 residues. CDR3 sequence: CASSKGRRAGDYTDTQYF. In nucleotides, the CDR3 is TGTGCCAGCAGCAAAGGCCGACGGGCGGGGGACTACACAGATACGCAGTATTTT.

The chain couples TRBV11-2 to TRBJ1-5, with unresolved D. The CDR3 has 13 residues. Per germline, CDR1 SGHAT and CDR2 FQNNGV. Trimming took 1 base from V and 7 from J, leaving 8 bases between them. The CDR3 region is CASSLAERQPQHF. In DNA form, the CDR3 reads TGTGCCAGCAGCTTAGCGGAGAGGCAGCCCCAGCATTTT.

V is TRBV30 and J is TRBJ1-6; D is uncertain. The germline V gene encodes CDR1 GTSNPN and CDR2 SVGIG (reference sequence). The CDR3 spans 13 residues. The germline V and J ends were trimmed by 2 bases and 7 bases, with 9 bases remaining between them. The CDR3 bases are TGTGCCTGGAGTAGAGGGAACAATTCACCCCTCCACTTT. Translation gives CAWSRGNNSPLHF.

This chain uses TRBV13 with TRBJ1-5; a weak D match, TRBD1 (6 bases). Trimming took off 4 bases at V and 11 bases at J, with 12 bases between the two ends. The CDR3 runs 12 residues. Germline V gene sequence: CDR1 PRHDT, CDR2 FYEKMQ (reference sequence). CDR3 region: CASSSQRGTQHF. CDR3 nucleotides: TGTGCCAGCAGCTCCCAGAGGGGGACCCAGCATTTT.